This is a list of T cell receptor beta chains from one sample in a study of spatial heterogeneity in lung cancer. TCRdb ran MiXCR on the 5' RACE reads and lists one entry per CDR3 protein. The top ten clones hold 14% of a sample with 20,000 to 25,000 distinct CDR3 sequences, 5.5% to 8.5% of them seen once. This sample comprised PBMCs, obtained at surgery. The origin of the receptors is a male donor with early-stage non-small cell lung cancer. The CDR3 runs from the conserved cysteine through the conserved F or W. D genes are given only for firm matches. For some rows the clone size is stated as once, few or many, or as a class when expanded; others skip it.

TRBJ1-1 | 14 | many | TRBD1 | TRBV20-1 | TGCAGTGCTAATAACGACAGGGCGAACACTGAAGCTTTCTTT | CSANNDRANTEAFF
TRBJ2-4 | 11 | many | NA | TRBV2 | TGTGCCAGCAGTGAGGGTGGAATTCAGTACTTC | CASSEGGIQYF
TRBJ1-5 | 16 | few | TRBD1 | TRBV6-5 | TGTGCCAGCAGCCCACCAGGGGGGGATAGCAATCAGCCCCAGCATTTT | CASSPPGGDSNQPQHF
TRBJ1-2 | 13 | NA | NA | TRBV24-1 | TGTGCCACCAGTGATTTTTACCAGCAGGGCTACACCTTC | CATSDFYQQGYTF
TRBJ1-1 | 14 | NA | NA | TRBV18 | TGTGCCAGCTCACCAGCCGGGAGGGGCACTGAAGCTTTCTTT | CASSPAGRGTEAFF
TRBJ2-7 | 14 | NA | NA | TRBV19 | TGTGCCAGCCGCCGAGGGCCGAATTCCTACGAGCAGTACTTC | CASRRGPNSYEQYF
TRBJ2-6 | 18 | NA | NA | TRBV7-8 | TGTGCCAGCAGCTCGATTCAGGGACAAGTTGCTGGGGCCAACGTCCTGACTTTC | CASSSIQGQVAGANVLTF
TRBJ1-1 | 14 | few | TRBD1 | TRBV28 | TGTGCCAGCAGGCCCGGGACAGGGGGCGGTCGAGCTTTCTTT | CASRPGTGGGRAFF
TRBJ1-6 | 13 | many | NA | TRBV30 | TGTGCCTGGAGTCTAAAAGGGAATTCACCCCTCCACTTT | CAWSLKGNSPLHF
TRBJ1-2 | 13 | many | NA | TRBV6-6 | TGTGCCAGCACCCCCGTGGGGGCCTATGGCTACACCTTC | CASTPVGAYGYTF
TRBJ1-2 | 15 | few | TRBD1 | TRBV2 | TGTGCCAGCAGTGAAAGCCAGGACAGGGGCTATGGCTACACCTTC | CASSESQDRGYGYTF
TRBJ2-7 | 16 | many | NA | TRBV7-8 | TGTGCCAGCAGCCAACACCCCTTAGATCCCCGGGGCGAGCAGTACTTC | CASSQHPLDPRGEQYF
TRBJ1-4 | 15 | few | NA | TRBV20-1 | TGCAGTGCAATGACAGGAACTGCAACTAATGAAAAACTGTTTTTT | CSAMTGTATNEKLFF
TRBJ1-5 | 15 | few | TRBD1 | TRBV19 | TGTGCCAGTAGCAGAGGGACAGGGGAAAATCAGCCCCAGCATTTT | CASSRGTGENQPQHF
TRBJ2-1 | 17 | NA | TRBD1 | TRBV12-3/TRBV12-4 | TGTGCCAGCAGTCATACTACGACAGGGAGCTTCTACAATGAGCAGTTCTTC | CASSHTTTGSFYNEQFF
TRBJ1-1 | 15 | many | NA | TRBV28 | TGTGCCAGCAGAAGAGCCGGGGTCCTACGCACTGAAGCTTTCTTT | CASRRAGVLRTEAFF
TRBJ1-6 | 12 | many | TRBD1 | TRBV25-1 | TGTGCCAGCAGTCGGACAGGGGGCCTGCTCCACTTT | CASSRTGGLLHF
TRBJ1-5 | 13 | many | NA | TRBV11-2 | TGTGCCAGCAGGGGTAATGATTATGAGCCCCAGCATTTT | CASRGNDYEPQHF
TRBJ2-5 | 13 | NA | NA | TRBV20-1 | TGCAGTGCTAAGGACGGAAATCAAGAGACCCAGTACTTC | CSAKDGNQETQYF
TRBJ2-1 | 16 | many | TRBD1 | TRBV2 | TGTGCCAGCAGTGGAAGGGGACAGGGGGCGATCAATGAGCAGTTCTTC | CASSGRGQGAINEQFF
TRBJ2-1 | 12 | few | NA | TRBV6-6 | TGTGCCAGCACCCAGGGGGGCAATGAGCAGTTCTTC | CASTQGGNEQFF
TRBJ2-5 | 15 | NA | NA | TRBV5-1 | TGCGCCAGCAGCCAACAGGGTCGGGAAAGTAAGACCCAGTACTTC | CASSQQGRESKTQYF
TRBJ2-7 | 17 | NA | TRBD1 | TRBV18 | TGTGCCAGCTCACCACGATTTCGGGACAGGGGTCTAGGCGAGCAGTACTTC | CASSPRFRDRGLGEQYF
TRBJ2-5 | 13 | medium-sized | TRBD2 | TRBV29-1 | TGCAGCGTTGGAGGCAGCGGGGGGGAGACCCAGTACTTC | CSVGGSGGETQYF
TRBJ2-1 | 16 | many | TRBD2 | TRBV7-2 | TGTGCCAGCAGCTTTACTAGCGGGGGACCACACAATGAGCAGTTCTTC | CASSFTSGGPHNEQFF
TRBJ2-1 | 14 | medium-sized | TRBD2 | TRBV28 | TGTGCCAGCAGTTTAGGCGGGAGTAACAATGAGCAGTTCTTC | CASSLGGSNNEQFF
TRBJ1-1 | 14 | many | NA | TRBV30 | TGTGCCTGGAGTTTAGGACCCAGAGGGGTTGAAGCTTTCTTT | CAWSLGPRGVEAFF
TRBJ2-1 | 16 | medium-sized | TRBD2 | TRBV15 | TGTGCCACCAGCGCCACCGGGACTAGATACTACAATGAGCAGTTCTTC | CATSATGTRYYNEQFF
TRBJ2-1 | 15 | many | TRBD2 | TRBV10-1 | TGCGCCAGCAGTCGACTAGCGGGGGGGCCAAATGAGCAGTTCTTC | CASSRLAGGPNEQFF
TRBJ1-1 | 13 | many | TRBD1 | TRBV5-5 | TGTGCCACCCACAGGGGGGGGAACACTGAAGCTTTCTTT | CATHRGGNTEAFF
TRBJ1-1 | 14 | many | TRBD1 | TRBV2 | TGTGCCAGCAGTCTGACAGGGGCGAACACTGAAGCTTTCTTT | CASSLTGANTEAFF
TRBJ2-3 | 15 | many | TRBD1 | TRBV2 | TGTGCCAGCAGTCAAGGGACAGGGACCACAGATACGCAGTATTTT | CASSQGTGTTDTQYF
TRBJ2-3 | 13 | many | NA | TRBV24-1 | TGTGCCACCAGTGGGCAGGGCGTTGATACGCAGTATTTT | CATSGQGVDTQYF
TRBJ2-2 | 13 | NA | NA | TRBV12-3/TRBV12-4 | TGTGCCAGCAGTTTGCAGGGAACCGGGGAGCTGTTTTTT | CASSLQGTGELFF
TRBJ2-3 | 15 | NA | NA | TRBV9 | TGTGCCAGCAGCGTATCACCTACTAGCACAGATACGCAGTATTTT | CASSVSPTSTDTQYF
TRBJ2-7 | 15 | NA | NA | TRBV20-1 | TGCAGTGCTACCCCATTTCTTTTAGCCTCCCGCGAGCAGTACTTC | CSATPFLLASREQYF
TRBJ1-1 | 13 | many | NA | TRBV12-5 | TGTGCTAGTGCGAGACAGAGAAACACTGAAGCTTTCTTT | CASARQRNTEAFF
TRBJ1-1 | 14 | few | NA | TRBV14 | TGTGCCAGCAGCCAGAATCGGGATTACACTGAAGCTTTCTTT | CASSQNRDYTEAFF
TRBJ2-1 | 13 | many | NA | TRBV10-3 | TGTGCCATCAGTCGCAACCAGGTCGATGAGCAGTTCTTC | CAISRNQVDEQFF
TRBJ2-7 | 14 | few | NA | TRBV20-1 | TGCAGTGCTAGGGCAGGGATTGGCTCCTACGAGCAGTACTTC | CSARAGIGSYEQYF
TRBJ2-3 | 15 | many | NA | TRBV9 | TGTGCCAGCAGCGTAGGTTCCATCGTCGGGAATACGCAGTATTTT | CASSVGSIVGNTQYF
TRBJ2-1 | 13 | many | TRBD2 | TRBV27 | TGTGCCAGCAAAGCGGGAGGGAGGAATGAGCAGTTCTTC | CASKAGGRNEQFF
TRBJ1-1 | 13 | few | TRBD1 | TRBV19 | TGTGCCAGTAAGGACAGGGGGGGAACTGAAGCTTTCTTT | CASKDRGGTEAFF
TRBJ2-5 | 15 | few | NA | TRBV7-2 | TGTGCCAGCAGCTTAGGATCCCGGCCCGGCAGCACCCAGTACTTC | CASSLGSRPGSTQYF